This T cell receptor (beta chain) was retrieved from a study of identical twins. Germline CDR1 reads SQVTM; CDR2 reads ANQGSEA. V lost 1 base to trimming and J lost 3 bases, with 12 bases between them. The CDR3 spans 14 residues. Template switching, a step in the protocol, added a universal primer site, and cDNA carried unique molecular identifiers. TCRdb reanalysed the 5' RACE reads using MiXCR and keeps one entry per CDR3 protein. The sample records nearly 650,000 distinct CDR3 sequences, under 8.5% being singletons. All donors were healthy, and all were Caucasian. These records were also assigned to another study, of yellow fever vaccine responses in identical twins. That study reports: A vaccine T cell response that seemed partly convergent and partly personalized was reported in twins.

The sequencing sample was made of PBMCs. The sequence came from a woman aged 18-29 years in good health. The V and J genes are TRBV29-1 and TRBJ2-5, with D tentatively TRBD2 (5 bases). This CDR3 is CSVEGLAREETQYF. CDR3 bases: TGCAGCGTTGAAGGGCTAGCCCGCGAAGAGACCCAGTACTTC. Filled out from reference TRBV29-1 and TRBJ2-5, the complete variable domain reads SAVISQKPSRDICQRGTSLTIQCQVDSQVTMMFWYRQQPGQSLTLIATANQGSEATYESGFVIDKFPISRPNLTFSTLTVSNMSPEDSSIYLCSVEGLAREETQYFGPGTRLLVL.